A single sample is the source of the 24 T cell receptor beta chains below, sequenced in a study of blood T cell repertoires in COVID-19 (dated by TCRdb to about 2020). Receptor libraries were prepared by the immunoSEQ multiplex PCR assay. TCRdb holds this immuneACCESS table with in-frame rearrangements only. Some clones are missing; in checked studies, unresolved V genes explain under half, and the rest has no known cause. The sample table shows 140,000 or so clones, and roughly 77% are seen once. The top ten hold roughly 5.2% of the sample. The specimen sequenced was peripheral blood. These receptors all stem from a woman in her sixties or seventies with COVID-19, enrolled during active disease.

The V and J genes are TRBV2 and TRBJ1-2; D gene uncertain. The V end lost 8 bases, the J end lost 7 bases, and 20 bases lay between the germline ends. CDR3 length: 14 residues. CDR1 is SNHLY, CDR2 FYNNEI, per germline. The CDR3 here is CASHQTVGSGGYTF. The CDR3 coding sequence is TGTGCCAGCCACCAGACGGTCGGGAGTGGTGGCTACACCTTC.

This clone was detected only a few times. V and J are TRBV10-3 and TRBJ1-2, with 9 positions matching TRBD1. Germline V gene lookup returns CDR1 ENHRY and CDR2 SYGVKD. The CDR3 length is 15 residues. The V and J ends lost 4 bases and 8 bases, in that order; junction bases with no gene match: 11. CDR3 DNA: TGTGCCATCAGTGGGCCAGGACAGGGGCTGAGCGGCTACACCTTC. Its translation: CAISGPGQGLSGYTF.

The V gene is TRBV5-4, the J gene TRBJ2-7, with 11 bases aligning to TRBD1. CDR1 and CDR2 from the germline V gene are SGHNT and YYREEE (reference sequence). This CDR3 contains 14 residues. The J segment lost 1 base and the V segment lost 4 bases, leaving 1 base of the junction unmatched. CDR3: CASSRDRGSYEQYF. CDR3 coding DNA: TGTGCCAGCAGCCGGGACAGGGGGTCCTACGAGCAGTACTTC. Together with reference TRBV5-4 and TRBJ2-7, the CDR3 gives the full variable domain: ETGVTQSPTHLIKTRGQQVTLRCSSQSGHNTVSWYQQALGQGPQFIFQYYREEENGRGNFPPRFSGLQFPNYSSELNVNALELDDSALYLCASSRDRGSYEQYFGPGTRLTVT.

The V call is TRBV7-8, the J call TRBJ1-5; TRBD1 matches 7 bases. With V trimmed by 6 bases and J by 4 bases, 6 bases remained unmatched. Germline V gene data show CDR1 as SGHVS and CDR2 as FQNEAQ. The CDR3 is 14 amino acids. Here the CDR3 reads CASREGAGNQPQHF. The DNA for the CDR3 is TGTGCCAGCAGGGAGGGGGCAGGGAATCAGCCCCAGCATTTT.

V gene TRBV5-6 combines with J gene TRBJ2-7; D is uncertain. This CDR3 spans 14 amino acids. Trimming removed 6 bases from V and 2 bases from J, with 15 bases in between. The germline V gene has CDR1 SGHDT and CDR2 YYEEEE. CDR3 nucleotides: TGTGCCAGCACCCAACAGTCGATCCCCTACGAGCAGTACTTC. Residues: CASTQQSIPYEQYF.

With respect to this clone: One junction end disagrees with the germline gene, perhaps due to a read error. This sequence joins TRBV2 and TRBJ2-7; 10 bases align to TRBD1. Germline loops: CDR1 SNHLY, CDR2 FYNNEI. This CDR3 has 14 residues. The CDR3, as DNA: TGTGCCAGCAGAGAAGCCGGGACAGGGGTCGAGCAGTACTTC. It translates to CASREAGTGVEQYF. Full variable domain (remainder filled in from reference TRBV2 and TRBJ2-7): EPEVTQTPSHQVTQMGQEVILRCVPISNHLYFYWYRQILGQKVEFLVSFYNNEISEKSEIFDDQFSVERPDGSNFTLKIRSTKLEDSAMYFCASREAGTGVEQYFGPGTRLTVT.

The chain combines TRBV4-2 with TRBJ1-1; tentative D call: TRBD1 (5 bases). V lost 3 bases, J lost 6 bases, and 17 bases lay in between. The length of the CDR3 is 15 residues. Germline-derived CDR1 and CDR2 are LGHNA and YNFKEQ. CDR3 loop: CASSQVTGRAAEAFF. CDR3 DNA: TGTGCCAGCAGCCAGGTCACAGGACGCGCGGCTGAAGCTTTCTTT.

The chain has TRBV9 and TRBJ2-2, with D perhaps matching TRBD1 (6 bases). In germline, CDR1 is SGDLS, CDR2 YYNGEE. The CDR3 runs 15 residues. V was shortened by 1 base and J by 1 base, with 8 bases between the two germline ends. CDR3 coding DNA: TGTGCCAGCAGCGTACAGGGACAGAACACCGGGGAGCTGTTTTTT. Amino acid sequence: CASSVQGQNTGELFF.

This clone was observed a handful of times. The chain employs TRBV1 and TRBJ2-7; the table's D call TRBD2 went unverified against the DNA. TRBV1 is assigned pseudogene status. The CDR3 is 16 residues long. The CDR3: CTSSQENSTSTLEQYF. In DNA form, the CDR3 reads TGCACCAGCAGCCAAGAAAACTCCACGTCAACCCTCGAGCAGTACTTC.

This chain links TRBV19 with TRBJ1-5; 8 nucleotides agree with TRBD1. The CDR3 consists of 13 residues. Trimming cost V 9 bases and J 7 bases; bases outside gene matches: 8. Germline V lookup: CDR1 LNHDA, CDR2 SQIVND (reference sequence). The CDR3 DNA reads as TGTGCCAGCCGCGACAGGGGTGGACAGCCCCAGCATTTT. Encoded protein: CASRDRGGQPQHF.

The rearrangement joins TRBV20-1 to TRBJ2-7; tentative D call: TRBD1 (5 bases). CDR1 is DFQATT and CDR2 is SNEGSKA in the germline V gene (reference sequence). The CDR3 is made up of 11 amino acids. Trimming removed 4 bases from V and 6 bases from J, with 10 bases in between. This CDR3 reads CSATTGREQYF. The DNA of the CDR3 is TGCAGTGCTACCACAGGTCGCGAGCAGTACTTC.

In the case of this clone: The junction differs from germline at one of its ends, possibly a read error. The chain combines TRBV4-1 with TRBJ1-2; tentative D call: TRBD1 (5 bases). From germline, CDR1 is MGHRA and CDR2 YSYEKL. The CDR3 extends over 15 amino acids. The CDR3 here is CASSQDTGGDYGYIF. The CDR3 DNA reads as TGCGCCAGCAGCCAAGACACAGGTGGGGACTATGGCTACATCTTC.

This clone is a singleton in its sample. The chain carries TRBV28 and TRBJ1-1; 7 bases line up with TRBD1. This CDR3 is built from 14 residues. The ends lost 6 bases at V and 4 bases at J; junction bases unmatched: 8. Germline CDR1 MDHEN, CDR2 SYDVKM. CDR3 in amino acids: CASSSSDRFTEAFF. CDR3 sequence (DNA): TGTGCCAGCAGCTCGTCGGACAGGTTCACTGAAGCTTTCTTT.

Note on this clone: Other DNA sequences in the sample encode the same CDR3. The chain has TRBV6-4 and TRBJ1-1, with D tentatively TRBD1 (6 bases). This CDR3 contains 14 residues. Trimming stripped 0 bases from V and 4 bases from J, with 9 bases between. From germline, CDR1 is MRHNA and CDR2 SNTAGT. CDR3 DNA sequence: TGTGCCAGCAGTGACTCGAGCAGGGGCACTGAAGCTTTCTTT. Protein sequence: CASSDSSRGTEAFF.

The chain links TRBV19 to TRBJ1-5; 10 bases fit TRBD1. V was pared by 5 bases and J by 3 bases, with 4 bases of the junction left unmatched. CDR1 is LNHDA and CDR2 is SQIVND in the germline V gene (reference sequence). This CDR3 is built from 15 residues. The CDR3 spells CASSAGQGINQPQHF. CDR3 coding DNA: TGTGCCAGTAGTGCGGGACAGGGGATCAATCAGCCCCAGCATTTT. The complete variable domain, with remaining parts taken from reference TRBV19 and TRBJ1-5, reads DGGITQSPKYLFRKEGQNVTLSCEQNLNHDAMYWYRQDPGQGLRLIYYSQIVNDFQKGDIAEGYSVSREKKESFPLTVTSAQKNPTAFYLCASSAGQGINQPQHFGDGTRLSIL.

The genes are TRBV7-2 and TRBJ1-2; 10 bases agree with TRBD1. The CDR3 length is 15 residues. Losses at the gene ends were 4 bases for V and 4 bases for J; bases not matched to a gene: 6. Germline CDR1 and CDR2: SGHTA and FQGNSA. The CDR3 sequence: CASSSGGQGIYGYTF. Written as DNA, the CDR3 is TGTGCCAGCAGCTCAGGGGGACAGGGGATCTATGGCTACACCTTC. The entire variable domain, with the rest obtained from reference TRBV7-2 and TRBJ1-2, is as follows: GAGVSQSPSNKVTEKGKDVELRCDPISGHTALYWYRQSLGQGLEFLIYFQGNSAPDKSGLPSDRFSAERTGGSVSTLTIQRTQQEDSAVYLCASSSGGQGIYGYTFGSGTRLTVV.

The V and J genes are TRBV7-8 and TRBJ1-1, with D possibly being TRBD1 (5 bases). The germline CDR1 and CDR2 sequences are SGHVS and FQNEAQ. CDR3 length: 13 amino acids. V lost 3 bases and J 3 bases, leaving 8 bases between the germline ends. The CDR3 DNA is TGTGCCAGCAGCTTGGGACTGGACACTGAAGCTTTCTTT. Residues: CASSLGLDTEAFF.

Here the CDR3 reads CASSLVAGKAGELFF. In DNA, the CDR3 is TGTGCCAGCAGCTTGGTAGCGGGTAAAGCCGGGGAGCTGTTTTTT. The chain carries TRBV5-5 and TRBJ2-2; 7 bases align to TRBD2. The trim removed 0 bases at V and 6 bases at J, leaving 5 bases unmatched. The germline V gene encodes CDR1 SGHKS and CDR2 YYEKEE (reference sequence). The CDR3 runs 15 residues.

The V call is TRBV19, the J call TRBJ1-3; 8 bases map to TRBD1. The germline V gene has CDR1 LNHDA and CDR2 SQIVND (reference sequence). The CDR3 sequence is 16 residues long. After removal of 4 bases from V and 4 bases from J, the junction contained 9 bases not matched to a gene. The CDR3 reads CASSTKRQGSGNTIYF. As DNA, the CDR3 is TGTGCCAGTAGTACCAAGAGACAGGGGAGCGGAAACACCATATATTTT.

The rearrangement uses TRBV12-3 or TRBV12-4 and TRBJ1-1; D unclear. With 6 bases removed from V and 8 bases from J, the gap between germline ends came to 10 bases. CDR3 length equals 11 residues. The CDR3 sequence is CASSRGLEAFF. The CDR3 DNA is TGTGCCAGCAGCCGTGGGCTGGAAGCTTTCTTT.

The rearrangement joins TRBV27 to TRBJ2-7; D is uncertain. Germline assignment: CDR1 MNHEY and CDR2 SMNVEV (reference sequence). V lost 6 bases and J 3 bases, leaving 6 bases between the germline ends. This CDR3 region has 11 residues. CDR3 sequence (DNA): TGTGCCAGCAGCTACGGCTACGAGCAGTACTTC. Translated: CASSYGYEQYF.

The chain recombines TRBV3-1 (or the pseudogene TRBV3-2) with TRBJ2-2, with 8 bases that match TRBD2. Germline V gene sequence: CDR1 LGHDT, CDR2 YNNKEL (reference sequence). The CDR3 spans 15 residues. After removal of 4 bases from V and 5 bases from J, the junction contained 6 bases not matched to a gene. CDR3 loop: CASSLRGGGTGELFF. The CDR3 DNA is TGTGCCAGCAGCCTCCGGGGCGGGGGGACCGGGGAGCTGTTTTTT.

This clone has more than one count but fewer than ten. The V and J genes are TRBV11-2 and TRBJ1-2; 9 bases map to TRBD1. Germline CDR1 is SGHAT and CDR2 is FQNNGV. The V gene end was trimmed by 4 bases and the J gene end by 2 bases; junction bases not matched to a gene: 11. The CDR3 length is 17 residues. CDR3 region: CASSSPPPGQGNYGYTF. Written as DNA, the CDR3 is TGTGCCAGCAGCTCACCACCACCGGGACAGGGAAACTATGGCTACACCTTC.

As to this clone: Relative to the germline gene, one junction end is altered; a read error may explain this. V usage is TRBV30 and J usage is TRBJ1-2, with D perhaps matching TRBD1 (5 bases). This CDR3 spans 13 amino acids. Germline CDR1 and CDR2: GTSNPN and SVGIG (reference sequence). The DNA of the CDR3 is TGTGCCTGGTTGGGGGGTGGGCCTTCCCCCCCCCACTTC. Translating gives CAWLGGGPSPPHF.